The clone carrying this T cell receptor (beta chain) was detected a few times. Clones were read by immunoSEQ multiplex PCR, and TCRdb kept only the in-frame ones, dropping some. The repertoire holds thousands of clones, with over 60% as singletons. This record belongs to a study of PD-1 blockade in classical Hodgkin lymphoma. Study at large: Administration of nivolumab to patients was at 3 mg/kg intravenously every 2 weeks.

Stated time point: cycle 4 day 1 (C4D1), after less than 7 weeks of nivolumab. Exposure to brentuximab vedotin varied, and each patient had relapsed following autologous stem cell transplantation. CD8+ T cell isolation from thawed PBMCs was performed by magnetic negative selection. Germline V gene sequence: CDR1 SNHLY, CDR2 FYNNEI. CDR3 size: 14 residues. V was trimmed by 2 bases and J by 3 bases, leaving 11 bases between them. This receptor was identified in a human donor with classical Hodgkin lymphoma. The chain employs TRBV2 and TRBJ2-7, with D possibly called TRBD1 or TRBD2 (5 bases each). The specimen was CD8+ T cells from blood, collected before the fourth cycle of nivolumab. Here the CDR3 DNA reads TGTGCCAGCAGTGAACGGGGCAGAGTCTACGAGCAGTACTTC. Protein sequence: CASSERGRVYEQYF.